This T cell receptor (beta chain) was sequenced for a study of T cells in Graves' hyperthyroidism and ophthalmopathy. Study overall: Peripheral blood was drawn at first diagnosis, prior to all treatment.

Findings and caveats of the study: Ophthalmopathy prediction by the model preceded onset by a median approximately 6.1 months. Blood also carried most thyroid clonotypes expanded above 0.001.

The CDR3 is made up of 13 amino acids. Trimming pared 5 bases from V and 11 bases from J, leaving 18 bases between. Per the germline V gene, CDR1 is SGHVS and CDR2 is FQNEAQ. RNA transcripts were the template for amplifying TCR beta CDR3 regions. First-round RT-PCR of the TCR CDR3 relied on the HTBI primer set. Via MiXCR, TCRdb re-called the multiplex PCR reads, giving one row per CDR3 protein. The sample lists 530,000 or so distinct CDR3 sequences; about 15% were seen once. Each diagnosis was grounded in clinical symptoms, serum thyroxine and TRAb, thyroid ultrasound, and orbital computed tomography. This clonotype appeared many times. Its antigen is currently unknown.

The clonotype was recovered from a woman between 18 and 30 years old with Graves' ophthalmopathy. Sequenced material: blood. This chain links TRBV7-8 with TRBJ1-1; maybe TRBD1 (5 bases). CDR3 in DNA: TGTGCCAGCAGCCCATCCCCGGCAGGGCACGCTTTCTTT. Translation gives CASSPSPAGHAFF.